This TCR beta chain emerged from a study of shared clonotypes between healthy human individuals. Study in general: CD4 naive and CD4 memory each took three plates per donor, while CD8 naive took two and CD8 memory one.

This CDR3 comprises 15 residues. The germline gives CDR1 GTSNPN, CDR2 SVGIG (reference sequence). The V and J ends lost 0 bases and 4 bases, in that order; junction bases with no gene match: 3. For every subset, genomic DNA was evenly distributed across several immunoSEQ plates. The data were produced by immunoSEQ multiplex PCR, yet TCRdb's version contains in-frame clones alone and is incomplete. The data hold over a million clones, with roughly 96% observed a single time. The sequenced sample consisted of naive CD4+ T cells sorted from blood. Subset here: CD45RA+ positively selected. This rearrangement joins TRBV30 to TRBJ1-3; 10 bases fit TRBD1. The receptor's source is a man aged 25-45 years in good health. The CDR3 here is CAWSVDRGLGNTIYF. CDR3 sequence (DNA): TGTGCCTGGAGTGTAGACAGGGGGCTAGGAAACACCATATATTTT.